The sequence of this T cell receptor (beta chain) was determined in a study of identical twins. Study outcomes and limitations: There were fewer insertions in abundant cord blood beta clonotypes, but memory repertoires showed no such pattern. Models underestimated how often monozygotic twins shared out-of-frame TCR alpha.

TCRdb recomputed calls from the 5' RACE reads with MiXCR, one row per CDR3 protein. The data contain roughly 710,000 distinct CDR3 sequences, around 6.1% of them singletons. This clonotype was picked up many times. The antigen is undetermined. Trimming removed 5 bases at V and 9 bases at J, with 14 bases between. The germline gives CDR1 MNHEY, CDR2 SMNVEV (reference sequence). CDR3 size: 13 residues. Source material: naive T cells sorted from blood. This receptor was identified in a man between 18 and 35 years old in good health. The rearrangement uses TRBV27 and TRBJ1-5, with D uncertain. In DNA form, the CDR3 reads TGTGCCAGCAGTGTAGGGAGTTGGTGGCCCCAGCATTTT. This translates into CASSVGSWWPQHF.